Presented here are 14 T cell receptor beta chains from one specimen sequenced in a study of blood T cell repertoires in COVID-19 (dated by TCRdb to the early 2020s). The receptor library was made with the immunoSEQ multiplex PCR assay. Here the immuneACCESS table is served through TCRdb, limited to in-frame sequences with V and J called. Missing clones are a known gap in these copies; in checked studies unresolved V genes cover under half, and the rest lacks a known reason. Present in this sample are about 290,000 clones, around four fifths of which were seen just once. The ten largest make up around 4.5% of the sample. The sample was peripheral blood. Receptors originate from a woman in her forties or fifties with active or convalescent COVID-19.

The chain couples TRBV2 to TRBJ1-5; the D is unclear. Per the germline V gene, CDR1 is SNHLY and CDR2 is FYNNEI. V lost 7 bases and J lost 0, with 7 bases in between. The CDR3 spans 13 residues. The chain's CDR3 is CASTPGSNQPQHF. The CDR3 nucleotides are TGTGCCAGCACCCCCGGTAGCAATCAGCCCCAGCATTTT.

This clone was detected a few times. The J gene is TRBJ2-1, the V gene TRBV2, with TRBD2 matching 9 bases. The CDR3 extends over 15 amino acids. Germline V CDR1 and CDR2: SNHLY, FYNNEI. Trimming at V came to 2 bases and at J to 6 bases, leaving 5 bases not matched to a gene. The CDR3 reads CASSELSGRPNEQFF. The DNA of the CDR3 is TGTGCCAGCAGTGAACTAAGCGGGAGGCCCAATGAGCAGTTCTTC.

The V and J genes are TRBV9 and TRBJ2-5, with D perhaps matching TRBD1 (6 bases). CDR3 length: 15 amino acids. Between the trimmed V and J ends, which lost 2 bases and 5 bases, there was a span of 16 bases. Germline-derived CDR1 and CDR2 are SGDLS and YYNGEE. The chain's CDR3 is CASSVGTGLGETQYF. The CDR3 coding sequence is TGTGCCAGCAGCGTGGGAACAGGGTTGGGCGAGACCCAGTACTTC.

The rearrangement links TRBV19 to TRBJ1-1, with D uncertain. CDR1 and CDR2 (germline): LNHDA, SQIVND (reference sequence). This CDR3 is 14 amino acids long. V was pared by 0 bases and J by 0 bases, with 5 bases between. CDR3 DNA: TGTGCCAGTAGTATAGACAGTATGAACACTGAAGCTTTCTTT. It codes for CASSIDSMNTEAFF. Complete variable domain (other parts from reference TRBV19 and TRBJ1-1): DGGITQSPKYLFRKEGQNVTLSCEQNLNHDAMYWYRQDPGQGLRLIYYSQIVNDFQKGDIAEGYSVSREKKESFPLTVTSAQKNPTAFYLCASSIDSMNTEAFFGQGTRLTVV.

CDR3 DNA: TGTGCCAGCAGGGGTAGACTAGCGGGAGCCTACAATGAGCAGTTCTTC. It yields the protein CASRGRLAGAYNEQFF. The chain links TRBV2 to TRBJ2-1; 12 bases are shared with TRBD2. The V and J ends lost 6 bases and 2 bases, in that order; junction bases with no gene match: 5. The CDR3 runs 16 residues. Looked up from germline, CDR1 is SNHLY and CDR2 is FYNNEI.

The table lists this clone with a count of one. The CDR3 region has the DNA TGTGCCAGCAGCGCGGGACAGGCCCTCCAAGAGACCCAGTACTTC. Translated, it gives CASSAGQALQETQYF. This chain connects TRBV11-3 to TRBJ2-5; 8 nucleotides agree with TRBD1. CDR1 and CDR2 from the germline V gene are SGHNT and YENEEA. V shed 5 bases, J shed 1 base, and the junction held 6 bases outside the gene matches. This CDR3 contains 15 residues.

This chain uses TRBV19 with TRBJ1-2; TRBD1 is a possible D gene (6 bases). The CDR3 sequence is 13 residues long. Trimming removed 5 bases at V and 1 base at J, with 8 bases between. In germline, CDR1 is LNHDA, CDR2 SQIVND (reference sequence). Here the CDR3 reads CASSRDNNYGYTF. CDR3 coding DNA: TGTGCCAGTAGTCGGGACAATAACTATGGCTACACCTTC.

The chain is built from TRBV10-1 and TRBJ2-5; D possibly corresponds to TRBD1 (5 bases). With 8 bases removed from V and 4 bases from J, the gap between germline ends came to 17 bases. In germline, CDR1 is WNHNN, CDR2 SYGVQD (reference sequence). The CDR3 runs to 14 residues. CDR3 nucleotides: TGCGCCAGCCCACCCAGGGCGTCATTAGAGACCCAGTACTTC. Translating it yields CASPPRASLETQYF.

The CDR3 loop reads CASSPRELDTQYF. CDR3 nucleotides: TGTGCCAGCAGCCCTCGGGAGTTAGATACGCAGTATTTT. This chain links TRBV9 with TRBJ2-3; possibly TRBD2 for D (6 bases). The V gene lost 4 bases and the J gene lost 5 bases, with 11 bases spanning the gap. The CDR3 sequence is 13 residues long. Germline values: CDR1 SGDLS, CDR2 YYNGEE.

This clone has a handful of counts. This chain joins TRBV29-1 and TRBJ2-1; a weak D match, TRBD1 (6 bases). V lost 6 bases and J lost 0, with 12 bases in between. Germline CDR1 SQVTM, CDR2 ANQGSEA. This CDR3 has 14 amino acids. The CDR3 loop reads CSVSTGSSYNEQFF. The CDR3 DNA reads as TGCAGCGTCTCGACAGGCAGCTCCTACAATGAGCAGTTCTTC.

V usage is TRBV4-1 and J usage is TRBJ2-1, with 7 bases lining up with TRBD2. The CDR3 covers 17 residues. CDR1 and CDR2 from the germline V gene are MGHRA and YSYEKL. J gave up 7 bases and V 1 base, and 13 bases lay outside the gene matches. In DNA form, the CDR3 reads TGCGCCAGCAGCCAAGGGGCACAGCGGGATCGGCGGAATGAGCAGTTCTTC. Protein: CASSQGAQRDRRNEQFF.

The chain combines TRBV5-6 with TRBJ1-3, with TRBD1 matching over 7 bases. The V gene's germline CDR1 is SGHDT and CDR2 YYEEEE. V trimming: 1 base; J trimming: 1 base; junction bases outside the gene matches: 5. There are 16 residues in the CDR3. In nucleotides, the CDR3 is TGTGCCAGCAGCTTGTTACAGGGGAATTCTGGAAACACCATATATTTT. Its translation: CASSLLQGNSGNTIYF.

This chain joins TRBV7-5 and TRBJ1-2. TRBV7-5 is shown as a pseudogene. CDR3 length: 14 amino acids. CDR3 protein: CARSLAGANYGYTF. The CDR3, as DNA: TGTGCCAGAAGCTTAGCCGGAGCTAACTATGGCTACACCTTC.

This chain uses TRBV6-1 with TRBJ2-7, with D tentatively TRBD2 (5 bases). Germline CDR1 MNHNS, CDR2 SASEGT. CDR3 length equals 17 residues. Trimming took off 4 bases at V and 9 bases at J, with 28 bases between the two ends. The CDR3 sequence is CASSALGGIDLLKTQYF. The DNA for the CDR3 is TGTGCCAGCAGTGCATTAGGAGGAATCGACCTTCTGAAGACGCAGTACTTC.